What follows describes a single TCR beta chain. The CDR3 contains 14 residues. Germline V CDR1 and CDR2: MNHEY, SVGAGI. With V trimmed by 0 bases and J by 4 bases, 1 base remained unmatched. This record belongs to a study of blood T cell repertoires in COVID-19. Turning to the study itself: Whether acute or convalescent, the COVID-19 samples came from the United States, Italy and Spain. The analysed material was cDNA or gDNA that came from T cells, B-cell-depleted T cells, or PBMCs.

The table came from immunoSEQ multiplex PCR; TCRdb's copy has only in-frame clones and leaves some out. Seen here are approximately 290,000 clones, 70% to 90% observed once, and the top ten hold about 4.1%. Clinical histories supplied by participants themselves formed the basis of cohort assignment. The source material was PBMCs or T cells enriched from blood (not recorded which). The sequence was collected from a woman in her twenties or thirties who had recovered from COVID-19. The chain has TRBV6-5 and TRBJ1-2; 8 bases map to TRBD1. The CDR3 is CASSYSTGVYGYTF. In DNA form, the CDR3 reads TGTGCCAGCAGTTACTCGACAGGGGTCTATGGCTACACCTTC.